Shown below are 13 T cell receptor beta chains from a single sample sequenced in a study of beta chain features in type 1 diabetes. Of the isolated RNA, all was reverse transcribed, and so the sequenced material was expressed TCRB transcripts. Sequencing used immunoSEQ multiplex PCR; TCRdb keeps in-frame clones, though not all of them. This sample has about 350,000 clones, with around 19% found just once. The sample consisted of naive CD4+ T cells from blood. Source of these receptors: a woman under 30 in good health.

The CDR3 nucleotides read TGTGCCAGCTCAATCTCTAGCGGCGCAGATACGCAGTATTTT. The encoded protein is CASSISSGADTQYF. The J gene is TRBJ2-3, the V gene TRBV18; the match to TRBD2 covers 7 bases. The V gene's germline CDR1 is KGHSH and CDR2 LQKENI. J gave up 4 bases and V 5 bases, and 6 bases lay outside the gene matches. CDR3 size: 14 residues. Using reference TRBV18 and TRBJ2-3 for the parts outside the CDR3, the full variable domain is NAGVMQNPRHLVRRRGQEARLRCSPMKGHSHVYWYRQLPEEGLKFMVYLQKENIIDESGMPKERFSAEFPKEGPSILRIQQVVRGDSAAYFCASSISSGADTQYFGPGTRLTVL.

This clone was counted only a few times. The genes are TRBV5-1 and TRBJ2-5; 8 bases are a match to TRBD1. This CDR3 region has 13 residues. Unmatched junction bases numbered 3, after V lost 4 bases and J lost 4 bases. Germline V gene lookup returns CDR1 SGHRS and CDR2 YFSETQ. CDR3 nucleotide sequence: TGCGCCAGCAGCCTCGGGACAGGAGAGACCCAGTACTTC. Encoded protein: CASSLGTGETQYF. The full variable domain, rest sourced from reference TRBV5-1 and TRBJ2-5, is KAGVTQTPRYLIKTRGQQVTLSCSPISGHRSVSWYQQTPGQGLQFLFEYFSETQRNKGNFPGRFSGRQFSNSRSEMNVSTLELGDSALYLCASSLGTGETQYFGPGTRLLVL.

On this clone: Other nucleotide sequences in the sample specify the same CDR3. The rearrangement uses TRBV5-1 and TRBJ2-7, with a possible D match to TRBD2 (5 bases). The V end lost 0 bases, the J end lost 3 bases, and 7 bases lay between the germline ends. Germline values: CDR1 SGHRS, CDR2 YFSETQ. The CDR3 is made up of 13 amino acids. The CDR3 spells CASSLGLNYEQYF. CDR3 DNA sequence: TGCGCCAGCAGCTTGGGACTAAACTACGAGCAGTACTTC.

The V and J genes are TRBV5-1 and TRBJ2-1, with D hard to call. The CDR3 is made up of 14 amino acids. CDR1 is SGHRS, CDR2 YFSETQ, per germline. V lost 1 base and J lost 12, with 17 bases in between. CDR3 nucleotides: TGCGCCAGCAGCTTGTTGGCCCGACGACAACGGCAGTTCTTC. Translating gives CASSLLARRQRQFF.

The chain links TRBV5-8 to TRBJ2-5; 8 positions agree with TRBD2. CDR3 size: 18 residues. Looked up from germline, CDR1 is SGHTS and CDR2 is YDEGEE. Trimming took 3 bases from V and 1 from J; bases not matched to a gene: 14. CDR3 DNA: TGTGCCAGCAGCTCCGGGACTAGGTTGCAGGGAGGCCAAGAGACCCAGTACTTC. It specifies CASSSGTRLQGGQETQYF.

The gene calls are TRBV21-1 and TRBJ2-7; TRBD1, the D gene given by the table, was not confirmed from the DNA. TRBV21-1 is classified as a pseudogene. There are 14 residues in the CDR3. DNA for the CDR3: TGTGCCAGCAGCAATTTGGACAGCCCCTACGAGCAGTACTTC. Protein: CASSNLDSPYEQYF.

The rearrangement joins TRBV5-1 to TRBJ2-3, with 9 bases that match TRBD2. In germline, CDR1 is SGHRS, CDR2 YFSETQ. The junction had 7 bases not matched to a gene; V was cut back by 3 bases and J by 2 bases. This CDR3 region has 16 residues. The CDR3 DNA is TGCGCCAGCAGCTCCGGCCTAGCGGGGCTCACAGATACGCAGTATTTT. It specifies CASSSGLAGLTDTQYF. The full variable domain, rest sourced from reference TRBV5-1 and TRBJ2-3, is KAGVTQTPRYLIKTRGQQVTLSCSPISGHRSVSWYQQTPGQGLQFLFEYFSETQRNKGNFPGRFSGRQFSNSRSEMNVSTLELGDSALYLCASSSGLAGLTDTQYFGPGTRLTVL.

V usage is TRBV2 and J usage is TRBJ1-1; TRBD1 is a possible D gene (5 bases). Trimming cost V 8 bases and J 4 bases, with 17 bases left between them. The CDR3 consists of 14 residues. The germline gives CDR1 SNHLY, CDR2 FYNNEI. The CDR3 DNA is TGTGCCAGCCCGAAGCCGGGGGGAGGCACTGAAGCTTTCTTT. This sequence encodes CASPKPGGGTEAFF.

This clone turned up a few times. This rearrangement joins TRBV5-1 to TRBJ2-1; 12 bases are a match to TRBD2. Germline CDR1 reads SGHRS; CDR2 reads YFSETQ. The ends lost 2 bases at V and 4 bases at J; junction bases unmatched: 1. This CDR3 region has 15 residues. The CDR3, as DNA: TGCGCCAGCAGCTTACTAGCGGGGGGATACAATGAGCAGTTCTTC. Protein sequence: CASSLLAGGYNEQFF.

This clone has more than one count but fewer than ten. The chain links TRBV29-1 to TRBJ2-7, with D perhaps matching TRBD2 (5 bases). The CDR3 consists of 12 residues. V was trimmed by 7 bases and J by 3 bases, leaving 13 bases between them. Germline V gives CDR1 SQVTM, CDR2 ANQGSEA. The CDR3 sequence: CSAHGVDYEQYF. The CDR3 bases are TGCAGCGCCCACGGGGTGGACTACGAGCAGTACTTC.

The chain carries TRBV7-8 and TRBJ1-5, with TRBD1 identical over 10 bases. Trimming cost V 2 bases and J 6 bases; bases outside gene matches: 10. The CDR3 spans 17 residues. Per germline, CDR1 SGHVS and CDR2 FQNEAQ. CDR3 nucleotides: TGTGCCAGCAGCTTAACCTTATTGACAGGGGGCCTTCAGCCCCAGCATTTT. Translation: CASSLTLLTGGLQPQHF. The full variable domain, with the rest looked up from reference TRBV7-8 and TRBJ1-5, is GAGVSQSPRYKVAKRGQDVALRCDPISGHVSLFWYQQALGQGPEFLTYFQNEAQLDKSGLPSDRFFAERPEGSVSTLKIQRTQQEDSAVYLCASSLTLLTGGLQPQHFGDGTRLSIL.

The chain uses TRBV6-5 and TRBJ2-2; a weak D match, TRBD2 (5 bases). Germline CDR1 is MNHEY and CDR2 is SVGAGI. This CDR3 contains 14 residues. Deletions cut 4 bases from V and 4 bases from J, with 10 bases between. CDR3 sequence: CASSSLEGTGELFF. The DNA for the CDR3 is TGTGCCAGCAGTTCTCTCGAGGGCACCGGGGAGCTGTTTTTT.

This clone has a handful of counts. The chain uses TRBV4-2 and TRBJ1-2, with D unresolved. Between the trimmed V and J ends, which lost 4 bases and 8 bases, there was a span of 17 bases. CDR1 and CDR2 (germline): LGHNA, YNFKEQ. The CDR3 loop spans 14 amino acids. This CDR3 is CASSPPAGGRGYTF. The CDR3 bases are TGTGCCAGCAGCCCCCCGGCGGGAGGGAGGGGCTACACCTTC.